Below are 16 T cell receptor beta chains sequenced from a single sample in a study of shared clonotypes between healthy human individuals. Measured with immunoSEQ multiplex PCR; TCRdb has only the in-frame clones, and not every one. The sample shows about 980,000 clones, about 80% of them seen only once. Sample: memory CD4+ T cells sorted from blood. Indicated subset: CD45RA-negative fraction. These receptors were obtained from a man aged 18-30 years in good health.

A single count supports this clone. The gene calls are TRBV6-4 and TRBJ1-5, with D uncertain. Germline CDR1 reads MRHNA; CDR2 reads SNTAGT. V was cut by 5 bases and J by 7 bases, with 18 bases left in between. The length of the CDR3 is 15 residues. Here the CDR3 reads CASSPEPTLGQPQHF. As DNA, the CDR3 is TGTGCCAGCAGTCCGGAGCCCACTCTGGGGCAGCCCCAGCATTTT.

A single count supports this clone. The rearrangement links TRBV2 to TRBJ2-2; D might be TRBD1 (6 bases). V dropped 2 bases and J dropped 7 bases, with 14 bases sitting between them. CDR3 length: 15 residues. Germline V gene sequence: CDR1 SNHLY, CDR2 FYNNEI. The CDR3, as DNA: TGTGCCAGCAGTGAAAGGGGGTTAGGTAACGGGGAGCTGTTTTTT. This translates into CASSERGLGNGELFF.

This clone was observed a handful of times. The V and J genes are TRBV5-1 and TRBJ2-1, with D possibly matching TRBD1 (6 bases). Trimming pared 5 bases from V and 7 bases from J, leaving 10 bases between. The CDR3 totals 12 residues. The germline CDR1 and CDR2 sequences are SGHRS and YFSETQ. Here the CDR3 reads CASSIQGNEQFF. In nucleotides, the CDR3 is TGCGCCAGCAGTATCCAGGGGAATGAGCAGTTCTTC.

DNA for the CDR3: TGTGCCAGCAGCTTAGTAGGTGACAGAATAGCGGGGGTCGAATACAATGAGCAGTTCTTC. Its protein product is CASSLVGDRIAGVEYNEQFF. The chain recombines TRBV13 with TRBJ2-1; 9 nucleotides match TRBD2. V was pared by 1 base and J by 4 bases, with 17 bases of the junction left unmatched. The CDR3 totals 20 residues. Germline V gene sequence: CDR1 PRHDT, CDR2 FYEKMQ (reference sequence).

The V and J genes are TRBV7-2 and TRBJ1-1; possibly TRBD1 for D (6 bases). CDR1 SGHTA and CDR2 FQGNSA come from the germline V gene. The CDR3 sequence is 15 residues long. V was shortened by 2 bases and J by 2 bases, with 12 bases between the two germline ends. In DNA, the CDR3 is TGTGCCAGCAGCTTATTGGGGGCAGGTAACACTGAAGCTTTCTTT. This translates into CASSLLGAGNTEAFF.

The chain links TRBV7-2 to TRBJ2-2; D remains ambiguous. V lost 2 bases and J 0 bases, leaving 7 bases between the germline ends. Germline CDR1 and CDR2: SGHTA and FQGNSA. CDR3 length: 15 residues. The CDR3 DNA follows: TGTGCCAGCAGCTTATTTGCCCCGAACACCGGGGAGCTGTTTTTT. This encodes CASSLFAPNTGELFF.

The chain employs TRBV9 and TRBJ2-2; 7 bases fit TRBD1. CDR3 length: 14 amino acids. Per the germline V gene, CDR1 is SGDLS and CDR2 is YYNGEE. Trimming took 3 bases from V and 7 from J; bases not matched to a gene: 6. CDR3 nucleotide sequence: TGTGCCAGCAGCGCAGGGGGTTCTATCGGGGAGCTGTTTTTT. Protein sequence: CASSAGGSIGELFF.

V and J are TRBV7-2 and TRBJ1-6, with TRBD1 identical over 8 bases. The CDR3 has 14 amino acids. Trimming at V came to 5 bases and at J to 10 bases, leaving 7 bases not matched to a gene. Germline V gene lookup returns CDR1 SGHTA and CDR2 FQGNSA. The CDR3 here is CASSRGQGGSPLHF. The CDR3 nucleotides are TGTGCCAGCAGCCGAGGACAGGGAGGGTCACCCCTCCACTTT.

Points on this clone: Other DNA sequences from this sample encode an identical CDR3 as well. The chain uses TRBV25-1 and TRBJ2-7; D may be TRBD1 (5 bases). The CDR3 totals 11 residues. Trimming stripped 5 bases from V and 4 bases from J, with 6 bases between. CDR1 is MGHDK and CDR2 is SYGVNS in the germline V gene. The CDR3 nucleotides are TGTGCCAGCAGTCGACAGTACGAGCAGTACTTC. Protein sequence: CASSRQYEQYF.

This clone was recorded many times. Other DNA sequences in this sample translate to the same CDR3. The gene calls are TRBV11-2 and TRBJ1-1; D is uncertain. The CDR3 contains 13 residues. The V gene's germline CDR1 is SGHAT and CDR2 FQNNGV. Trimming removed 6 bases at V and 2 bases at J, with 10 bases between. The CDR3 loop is CASSLGQNTEAFF. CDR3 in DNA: TGTGCCAGCAGTCTCGGGCAAAACACTGAAGCTTTCTTT.

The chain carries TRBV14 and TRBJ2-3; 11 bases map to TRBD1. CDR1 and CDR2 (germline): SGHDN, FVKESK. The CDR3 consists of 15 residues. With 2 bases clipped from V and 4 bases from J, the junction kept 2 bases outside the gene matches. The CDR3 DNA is TGTGCCAGCAGCCAATGGACAGGGGGCCCAGATACGCAGTATTTT. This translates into CASSQWTGGPDTQYF.

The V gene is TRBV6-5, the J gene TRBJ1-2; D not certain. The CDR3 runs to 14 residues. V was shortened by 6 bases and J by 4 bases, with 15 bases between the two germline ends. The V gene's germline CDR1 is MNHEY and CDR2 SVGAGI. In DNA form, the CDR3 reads TGTGCCAGCAGATCGGACGGAGCCCGCTATGGCTACACCTTC. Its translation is CASRSDGARYGYTF.

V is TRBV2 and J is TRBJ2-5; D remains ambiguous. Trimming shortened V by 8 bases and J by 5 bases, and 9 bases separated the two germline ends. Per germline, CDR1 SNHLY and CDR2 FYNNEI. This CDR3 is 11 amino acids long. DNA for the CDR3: TGTGCCAGCGCACCTTATGAGACCCAGTACTTC. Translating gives CASAPYETQYF.

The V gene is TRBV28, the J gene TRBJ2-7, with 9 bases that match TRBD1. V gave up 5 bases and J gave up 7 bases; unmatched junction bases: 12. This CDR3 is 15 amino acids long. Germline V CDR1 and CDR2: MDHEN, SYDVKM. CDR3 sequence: CASSLGGQGVREQYF. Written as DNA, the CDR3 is TGTGCCAGCAGTCTAGGGGGACAGGGCGTTAGGGAGCAGTACTTC. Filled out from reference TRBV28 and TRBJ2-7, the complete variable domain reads DVKVTQSSRYLVKRTGEKVFLECVQDMDHENMFWYRQDPGLGLRLIYFSYDVKMKEKGDIPEGYSVSREKKERFSLILESASTNQTSMYLCASSLGGQGVREQYFGPGTRLTVT.

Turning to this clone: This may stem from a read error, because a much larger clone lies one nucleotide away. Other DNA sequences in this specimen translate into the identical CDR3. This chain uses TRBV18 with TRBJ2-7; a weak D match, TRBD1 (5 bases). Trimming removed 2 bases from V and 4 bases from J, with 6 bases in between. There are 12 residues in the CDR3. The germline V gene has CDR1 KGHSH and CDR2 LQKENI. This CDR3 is CASSPNRYEQYF. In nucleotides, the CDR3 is TGTGCCAGCTCACCAAACAGGTACGAGCAGTACTTC.

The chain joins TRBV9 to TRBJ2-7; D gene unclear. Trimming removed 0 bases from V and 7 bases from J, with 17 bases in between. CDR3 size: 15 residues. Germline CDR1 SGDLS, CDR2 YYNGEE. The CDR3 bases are TGTGCCAGCAGCGTAGGGGTCGCGCCCTCCAATGAGCAGTACTTC. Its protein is CASSVGVAPSNEQYF.